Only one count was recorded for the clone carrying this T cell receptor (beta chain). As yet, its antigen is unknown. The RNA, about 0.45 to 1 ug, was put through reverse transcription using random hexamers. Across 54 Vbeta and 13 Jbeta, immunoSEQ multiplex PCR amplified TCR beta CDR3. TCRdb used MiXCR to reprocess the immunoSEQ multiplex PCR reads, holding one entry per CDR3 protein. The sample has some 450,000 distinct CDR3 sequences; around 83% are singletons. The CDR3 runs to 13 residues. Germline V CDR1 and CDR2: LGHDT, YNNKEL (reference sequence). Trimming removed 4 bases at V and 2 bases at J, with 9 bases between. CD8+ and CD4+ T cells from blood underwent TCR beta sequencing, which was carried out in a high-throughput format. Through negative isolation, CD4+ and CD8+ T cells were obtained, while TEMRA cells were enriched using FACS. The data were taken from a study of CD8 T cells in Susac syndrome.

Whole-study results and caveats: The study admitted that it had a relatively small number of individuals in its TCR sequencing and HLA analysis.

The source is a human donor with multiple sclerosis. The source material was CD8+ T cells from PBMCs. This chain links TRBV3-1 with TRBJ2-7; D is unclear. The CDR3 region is CASSPSSPYEQYF. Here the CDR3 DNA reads TGTGCCAGCAGCCCGAGTAGTCCCTACGAGCAGTACTTC.